This T cell receptor beta chain came from a study of shared clonotypes between healthy human individuals. In regard to this clone: Other DNA sequences of this sample code for an identical CDR3.

The assay was immunoSEQ multiplex PCR, and TCRdb's table has in-frame clones only and misses some. The sample has roughly 500,000 clones; about 96% are singletons. Per germline, CDR1 SGDLS and CDR2 YYNGEE. This CDR3 spans 15 amino acids. The J segment lost 6 bases and the V segment lost 0 bases, leaving 2 bases of the junction unmatched. The sample consisted of naive CD4+ T cells sorted from blood. Subset indicated: CD45RA+ positively selected. The rearrangement joins TRBV9 to TRBJ2-2, with TRBD2 matching 10 bases. The TCR was taken from a woman in her 30s in good health. The DNA for the CDR3 is TGTGCCAGCAGCGTAGAAGCGGGAGGGGCCGGGGAGCTGTTTTTT. Protein: CASSVEAGGAGELFF.